Below are 19 T cell receptor beta chains sequenced from a single sample in a study of T-cell reconstitution after alpha-beta-depleted transplantation in children. Unique molecular identifiers were built into the TCRbeta library. Each CDR3 protein gets one entry after TCRdb re-called the PCR reads with MiXCR. The sample holds about 980,000 distinct CDR3 sequences, about 29% seen once. Here the sequenced sample was PBMCs, mostly from graft donor cells, taken 360 days after TCRalphabeta/CD19-depleted stem cell transplant. These receptors were obtained from a boy less than two years old who had a stem cell transplant for SCID, so the T cells may come from the graft donor.

The chain joins TRBV7-7 to TRBJ2-3; TRBD2 aligns across 8 bases. V was pared by 5 bases and J by 4 bases, with 8 bases of the junction left unmatched. The germline V gene encodes CDR1 SSHAT and CDR2 FNYEAQ (reference sequence). The CDR3 runs 15 residues. The CDR3 nucleotides are TGTGCCAGCAGCCCGGGACTAGTGATGGCAGATACGCAGTATTTT. Translating it yields CASSPGLVMADTQYF.

This clonotype was detected only a few times. This chain links TRBV7-2 with TRBJ1-4; 10 bases agree with TRBD1. The CDR3 totals 15 residues. The V gene's germline CDR1 is SGHTA and CDR2 FQGNSA. Trimming cost V 2 bases and J 5 bases; bases outside gene matches: 2. Here the CDR3 reads CASSLRTGGNEKLFF. CDR3 nucleotides: TGTGCCAGCAGCTTACGGACAGGGGGGAATGAAAAACTGTTTTTT.

J is TRBJ2-4 and V is TRBV7-9; the match to TRBD2 covers 14 bases. The CDR3 has 14 residues. Trimming removed 5 bases from V and 10 bases from J; junction bases left unmatched: 4. CDR1 is SEHNR and CDR2 is FQNEAQ in the germline V gene (reference sequence). For the CDR3, the DNA is TGTGCCAGCAGCCGAGGACTAGCGGGGGGAATTCAGTACTTC. Residues: CASSRGLAGGIQYF.

This clonotype was observed at least ten times. The V gene is TRBV27, the J gene TRBJ2-3; 14 bases match TRBD2. J gave up 8 bases and V 2 bases, and 3 bases lay outside the gene matches. The CDR3 is 15 amino acids. Germline CDR1 reads MNHEY; CDR2 reads SMNVEV (reference sequence). CDR3 sequence: CASSLGTSGGRTQYF. CDR3 DNA sequence: TGTGCCAGCAGTTTAGGGACTAGCGGGGGACGTACGCAGTATTTT.

Only a few counts were recorded for this clonotype. V is TRBV15 and J is TRBJ1-1; D is unresolved. The V gene lost 3 bases and the J gene lost 0 bases, with 20 bases spanning the gap. Germline CDR1 is LNHNV and CDR2 is YYDKDF (reference sequence). This CDR3 has 18 residues. In nucleotides, the CDR3 is TGTGCCACCAGCAGGCCCTCGGCCTCGTGTAGTATGAACACTGAAGCTTTCTTT. This translates into CATSRPSASCSMNTEAFF.

In DNA form, the CDR3 reads TGCGCCAGCAGCCAAGTAGGTGCCAGGGCGAATGAGCAGTTCTTC. This codes for CASSQVGARANEQFF. The V and J genes are TRBV4-1 and TRBJ2-1; D might be TRBD1 (5 bases). Germline V lookup: CDR1 MGHRA, CDR2 YSYEKL. CDR3 length: 15 amino acids. The ends were cut back, 1 base at V and 7 bases at J, with 14 bases in the middle.

This chain links TRBV11-2 with TRBJ2-3, with 11 nucleotides matching TRBD2. CDR3 length: 14 amino acids. The germline V gene has CDR1 SGHAT and CDR2 FQNNGV. With V trimmed by 0 bases and J by 11 bases, 4 bases remained unmatched. The CDR3 here is CASSLDTGLAEQYF. The DNA of the CDR3 is TGTGCCAGCAGCTTAGATACGGGACTAGCGGAGCAGTATTTT.

The V gene is TRBV20-1, the J gene TRBJ2-3; D remains ambiguous. Germline V gives CDR1 DFQATT, CDR2 SNEGSKA (reference sequence). V lost 3 bases, J lost 8 bases, and 6 bases lay in between. The CDR3 contains 10 residues. CDR3 region: CSARDITQYF. DNA for the CDR3: TGCAGTGCTAGGGATATTACGCAGTATTTT.

This clonotype was picked up a small number of times. This chain joins TRBV20-1 and TRBJ2-7; TRBD1 agrees at 9 bases. CDR3 length: 14 amino acids. The V segment lost 3 bases and the J segment 5 bases; nucleotides outside the gene matches: 8. Germline values: CDR1 DFQATT, CDR2 SNEGSKA (reference sequence). In DNA form, the CDR3 reads TGCAGTGCTAGCGGAAGGACAGGGGTCCACGAGCAGTACTTC. Translating gives CSASGRTGVHEQYF.

This clonotype appeared a few times. The V and J genes are TRBV18 and TRBJ2-5; D not certain. The CDR3 loop spans 13 amino acids. Germline V gene lookup returns CDR1 KGHSH and CDR2 LQKENI. V dropped 3 bases and J dropped 3 bases, with 8 bases sitting between them. CDR3 sequence (DNA): TGTGCCAGCTCACCCTTAGAAGAAGAGACCCAGTACTTC. Encoded protein: CASSPLEEETQYF.

V gene TRBV20-1 combines with J gene TRBJ1-5; TRBD1 matches 7 bases. Germline V gene data show CDR1 as DFQATT and CDR2 as SNEGSKA (reference sequence). Trimming at V came to 1 base and at J to 3 bases, leaving 6 bases not matched to a gene. The CDR3 totals 15 residues. CDR3 nucleotides: TGCAGTGCTAGAGGGGATACAGGGGTCAATCAGCCCCAGCATTTT. Protein product: CSARGDTGVNQPQHF.

The chain recombines TRBV20-1 with TRBJ2-3, with TRBD2 identical over 9 bases. CDR1 is DFQATT, CDR2 SNEGSKA, per germline (reference sequence). J was trimmed by 3 bases and V by 6 bases; bases with no gene match: 10. The length of the CDR3 is 15 residues. Here the CDR3 reads CSAPGGGGATDTQYF. CDR3 DNA: TGCAGTGCCCCGGGGGGCGGGGGGGCAACAGATACGCAGTATTTT.

The chain has TRBV4-1 and TRBJ1-2, with no clear D. Germline values: CDR1 MGHRA, CDR2 YSYEKL. Trimming took 1 base from V and 5 from J, leaving 8 bases between them. The CDR3 has 13 residues. The CDR3 loop reads CASSQVQFYGYTF. The CDR3 nucleotides read TGCGCCAGCAGCCAAGTACAGTTTTATGGCTACACCTTC.

The chain combines TRBV5-1 with TRBJ2-3; D call uncertain. Germline assignment: CDR1 SGHRS and CDR2 YFSETQ. This CDR3 contains 15 residues. Trimming took 0 bases from V and 0 from J, leaving 8 bases between them. CDR3 DNA sequence: TGCGCCAGCAGCTTGGTCAGGCCTAGCACAGATACGCAGTATTTT. Encoded protein: CASSLVRPSTDTQYF.

In its sample, this clonotype was seen a few times. This sequence joins TRBV5-6 and TRBJ2-5; D assignment may be TRBD1 or TRBD2 (5 bases each). CDR1 SGHDT and CDR2 YYEEEE come from the germline V gene. The V gene lost 2 bases and the J gene lost 3 bases, with 14 bases spanning the gap. The CDR3 length is 15 residues. The CDR3 protein is CASSFMGVAEETQYF. The CDR3 DNA is TGTGCCAGCAGCTTTATGGGGGTCGCCGAAGAGACCCAGTACTTC.

The chain links TRBV7-6 to TRBJ2-2; 8 nucleotides agree with TRBD2. V lost 5 bases to trimming and J lost 6 bases; unmatched junction nucleotides: 8. The CDR3 is made up of 15 amino acids. CDR1 and CDR2 from the germline V gene are SGHVS and FNYEAQ. The CDR3 DNA follows: TGTGCCAGCAGCACCTGGGGCGGGGGGCCCGGGGAGCTGTTTTTT. Residues: CASSTWGGGPGELFF.

This chain connects TRBV27 to TRBJ2-7; possible D gene TRBD2, 6 bases. Trimming left V 0 bases short and J 2 bases short, with 14 bases between. Germline assignment: CDR1 MNHEY and CDR2 SMNVEV (reference sequence). This CDR3 is 16 amino acids long. DNA of the CDR3: TGTGCCAGCAGTTTATCGGCCCCCGGGGGACCCTACGAGCAGTACTTC. It yields the protein CASSLSAPGGPYEQYF.

This clonotype was observed many times. This chain uses TRBV20-1 with TRBJ2-7; the D is unclear. V lost 4 bases and J lost 6, with 16 bases in between. In germline, CDR1 is DFQATT, CDR2 SNEGSKA (reference sequence). This CDR3 is built from 13 residues. CDR3 loop: CSAITRLSAEQYF. The CDR3 nucleotides read TGCAGTGCTATAACACGGCTTTCGGCCGAGCAGTACTTC.

CDR3: CASSLWPGPIYF. The CDR3, as DNA: TGTGCCAGCAGTTTATGGCCGGGCCCCATATATTTT. The rearrangement links TRBV12-3 or TRBV12-4 to TRBJ1-3; D is ambiguous. Trimming removed 2 bases at V and 11 bases at J, with 10 bases between. This CDR3 contains 12 residues.